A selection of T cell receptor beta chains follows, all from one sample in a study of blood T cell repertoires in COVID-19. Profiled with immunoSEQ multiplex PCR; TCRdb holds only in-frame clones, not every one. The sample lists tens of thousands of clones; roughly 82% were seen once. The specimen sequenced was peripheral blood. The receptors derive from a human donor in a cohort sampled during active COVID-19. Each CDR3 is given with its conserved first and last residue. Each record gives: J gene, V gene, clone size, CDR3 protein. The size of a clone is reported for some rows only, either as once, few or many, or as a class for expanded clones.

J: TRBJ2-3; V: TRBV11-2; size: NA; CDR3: CASSFGSPGGDTQYF
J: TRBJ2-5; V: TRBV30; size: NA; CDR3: CAWSVKGVETQYF
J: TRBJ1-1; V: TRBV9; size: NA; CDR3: CASSVDWGVGSGF
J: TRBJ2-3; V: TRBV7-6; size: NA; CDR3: CASSLSWGRTDTQYF
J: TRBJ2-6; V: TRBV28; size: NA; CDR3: CASSFGLSGANVLTF
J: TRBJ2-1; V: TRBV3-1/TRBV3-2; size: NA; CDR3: CASSQTANRGLNEQFF
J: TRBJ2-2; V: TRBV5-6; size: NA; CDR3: CASSLAVGLGTGELFF
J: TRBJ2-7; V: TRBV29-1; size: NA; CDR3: CSVTLAGRSEQYF
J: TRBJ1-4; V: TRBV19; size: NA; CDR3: CASSIVRVGNEKLFF
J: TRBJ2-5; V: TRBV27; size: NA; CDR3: CASSSAGGVWETQYF
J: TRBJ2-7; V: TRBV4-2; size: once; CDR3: CASSQENFGTALLHF
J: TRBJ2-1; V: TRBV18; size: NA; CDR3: CASAWDYGDEQFF
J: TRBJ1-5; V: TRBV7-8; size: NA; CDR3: CASSFTGGLNQPQHF
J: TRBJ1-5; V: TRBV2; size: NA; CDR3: CASSEREENQPQHF
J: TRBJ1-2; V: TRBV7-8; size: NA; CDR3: CASSLALIPNYGYTF
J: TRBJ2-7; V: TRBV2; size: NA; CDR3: CASRGPSGRLNEQYF